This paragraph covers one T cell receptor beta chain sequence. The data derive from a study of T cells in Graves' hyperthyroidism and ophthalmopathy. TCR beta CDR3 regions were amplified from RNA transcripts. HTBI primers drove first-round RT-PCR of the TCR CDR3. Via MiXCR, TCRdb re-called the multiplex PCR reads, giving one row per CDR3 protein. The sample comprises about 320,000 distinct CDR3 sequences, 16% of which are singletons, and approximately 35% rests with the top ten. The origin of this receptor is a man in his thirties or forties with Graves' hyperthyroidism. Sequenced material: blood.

The CDR3 loop reads CASSLVVESPLHF. The CDR3 DNA sequence: TGTGCCAGCAGTTTAGTGGTGGAATCACCCCTCCACTTT. The V call is TRBV28, the J call TRBJ1-6; D not resolved. This CDR3 contains 13 residues. CDR1 and CDR2 from the germline V gene are MDHEN and SYDVKM. Trimming removed 2 bases at V and 10 bases at J, with 9 bases between. The whole variable domain, remainder taken from reference TRBV28 and TRBJ1-6, is DVKVTQSSRYLVKRTGEKVFLECVQDMDHENMFWYRQDPGLGLRLIYFSYDVKMKEKGDIPEGYSVSREKKERFSLILESASTNQTSMYLCASSLVVESPLHFGNGTRLTVT.